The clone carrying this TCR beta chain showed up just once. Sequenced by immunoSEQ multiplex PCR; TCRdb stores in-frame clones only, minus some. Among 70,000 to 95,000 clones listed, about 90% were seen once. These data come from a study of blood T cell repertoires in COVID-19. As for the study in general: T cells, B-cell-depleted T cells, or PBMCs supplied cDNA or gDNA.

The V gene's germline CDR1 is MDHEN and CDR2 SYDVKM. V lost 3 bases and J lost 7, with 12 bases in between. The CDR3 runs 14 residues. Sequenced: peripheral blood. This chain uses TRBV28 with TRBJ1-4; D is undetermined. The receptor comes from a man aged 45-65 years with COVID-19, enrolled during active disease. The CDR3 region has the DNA TGTGCCAGCAGTTTTTGGGGAGAGAGTGAAAAACTGTTTTTT. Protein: CASSFWGESEKLFF.